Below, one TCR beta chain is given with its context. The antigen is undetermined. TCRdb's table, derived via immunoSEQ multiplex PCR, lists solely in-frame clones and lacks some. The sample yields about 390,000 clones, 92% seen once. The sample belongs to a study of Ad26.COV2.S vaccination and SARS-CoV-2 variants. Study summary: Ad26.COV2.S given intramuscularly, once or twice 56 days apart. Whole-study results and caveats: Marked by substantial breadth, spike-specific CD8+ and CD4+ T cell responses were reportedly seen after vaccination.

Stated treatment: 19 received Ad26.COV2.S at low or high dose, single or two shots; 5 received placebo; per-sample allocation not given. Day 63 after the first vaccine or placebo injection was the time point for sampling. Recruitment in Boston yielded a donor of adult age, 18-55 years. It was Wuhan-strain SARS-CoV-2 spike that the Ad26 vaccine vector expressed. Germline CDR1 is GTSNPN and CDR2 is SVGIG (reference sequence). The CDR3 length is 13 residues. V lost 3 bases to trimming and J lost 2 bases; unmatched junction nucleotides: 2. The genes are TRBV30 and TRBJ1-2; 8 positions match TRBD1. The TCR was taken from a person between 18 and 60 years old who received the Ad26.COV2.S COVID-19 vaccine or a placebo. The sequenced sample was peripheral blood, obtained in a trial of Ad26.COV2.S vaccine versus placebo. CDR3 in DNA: TGTGCCTGGAGACAGGGGGTGAACTATGGCTACACCTTC. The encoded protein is CAWRQGVNYGYTF.